The rows below give T cell receptor beta chains drawn from one sample of a study of blood T cell repertoires in COVID-19. The protocol was immunoSEQ multiplex PCR, while the TCRdb copy is restricted to in-frame clones and leaves out a portion. The sample records some 170,000 clones, about 90% being singletons. The specimen was PBMCs or T cells enriched from blood (not recorded which). These receptors originate from a human donor with acute COVID-19. The donor label of this sample is uncertain. The CDR3 runs from the conserved cysteine through the conserved F or W. The D gene is left open where the match is weak. Size is omitted from some rows. Given values are once, few, many or a class for expanded clones.

D,V,J,size,CDR3,DNA
-,TRBV3-1/TRBV3-2,TRBJ1-1,-,CASSPRGRTEAFF,TGTGCCAGCAGCCCTAGAGGTCGGACTGAAGCTTTCTTT
-,TRBV27,TRBJ2-7,few,CASSFLDSPYEQYF,TGTGCCAGCAGTTTCCTCGACAGCCCCTACGAGCAGTACTTC
-,TRBV2,TRBJ2-1,-,CASSEGLISRDEQFF,TGTGCCAGCAGTGAGGGGCTCATCAGTCGGGATGAGCAGTTCTTC
-,TRBV5-6,TRBJ1-2,-,CASSSTPGSSYGYTF,TGTGCCAGCAGCTCCACCCCGGGGAGCTCCTATGGCTACACCTTC
-,TRBV5-1,TRBJ2-7,-,CASSFGLSPGPFHEQYF,TGCGCCAGCAGCTTTGGGTTGTCGCCAGGGCCTTTCCACGAGCAGTACTTC
-,TRBV19,TRBJ2-2,-,CASTVQGGGELFF,TGTGCCAGTACGGTCCAGGGTGGTGGGGAGCTGTTTTTT
-,TRBV7-8,TRBJ1-1,-,CASSVPSGGGEAFF,TGTGCCAGCAGCGTACCCTCTGGGGGAGGCGAGGCTTTCTTT
-,TRBV24-1,TRBJ1-4,-,CATSVAANEKLFF,TGTGCCACCAGTGTCGCGGCTAATGAAAAACTGTTTTTT
TRBD2,TRBV30,TRBJ2-7,-,CAWSVLSGVNEQYF,TGTGCCTGGAGTGTACTCAGCGGGGTCAACGAGCAGTACTTC
TRBD1,TRBV30,TRBJ2-7,-,CAWKRQGVSYEQYF,TGTGCCTGGAAAAGACAGGGAGTAAGTTACGAGCAGTACTTC
TRBD2,TRBV7-9,TRBJ2-7,-,CASSSPPSGGAYEQYF,TGTGCCAGCAGCTCTCCTCCCAGCGGGGGGGCCTACGAGCAGTACTTC
-,TRBV6-5,TRBJ1-2,few,CASRAGTQTIYGYTF,TGTGCCAGCAGAGCCGGGACACAAACTATCTATGGCTACACCTTC
TRBD1,TRBV2,TRBJ1-6,-,CASSRTGVGGSPLHF,TGTGCCAGCAGCCGAACAGGGGTAGGGGGTTCACCCCTCCACTTT
TRBD1,TRBV30,TRBJ1-2,-,CAWVFVQGAQGYTF,TGTGCCTGGGTCTTTGTGCAGGGGGCGCAAGGCTACACCTTC
TRBD2,TRBV7-2,TRBJ2-3,-,CASSLRRGAPDTQYF,TGTGCCAGCAGCCTTCGGCGGGGGGCCCCAGATACGCAGTATTTT
-,TRBV18,TRBJ2-6,-,CASSPAGNSGANVLTF,TGTGCCAGCTCGCCGGCAGGGAACTCTGGGGCCAACGTCCTGACTTTC
-,TRBV6-6,TRBJ1-4,-,CASSRGGDPEKLFF,TGTGCCAGCAGCCGCGGAGGGGATCCTGAAAAACTGTTTTTT
-,TRBV10-1,TRBJ2-3,-,CASSESRGADTQYF,TGCGCCAGCAGTGAGTCACGGGGTGCAGATACGCAGTATTTT
-,TRBV27,TRBJ2-7,-,CASRGRGYEQYF,TGTGCCAGCAGGGGGCGGGGCTACGAGCAGTACTTC
-,TRBV25-1,TRBJ1-5,-,CASSETASNQPQHF,TGTGCCAGCAGTGAAACAGCTAGCAATCAGCCCCAGCATTTT